One and the same sample provided the 26 T cell receptor beta chains below, sequenced in a study. Using its own MiXCR run on the 5' RACE reads, TCRdb lists one record per CDR3 protein. The sample consists of approximately 60,000 distinct CDR3 sequences, less than 25% of them appearing once. The sorted Tregs were CD4+CD25+CD127-/low cells. Sequencing input: tumor-infiltrating Tregs sorted from the breast tumor. Receptor source: a female donor with breast cancer.

This clonotype was recorded many times. The chain is built from TRBV10-3 and TRBJ2-5; D unclear. This CDR3 is 11 amino acids long. The germline CDR1 and CDR2 sequences are ENHRY and SYGVKD. Deletions cut 3 bases from V and 5 bases from J, with 4 bases between. CDR3 region: CAISDRETQYF. The CDR3 nucleotides read TGTGCCATCAGTGATAGGGAGACCCAGTACTTC.

This clonotype occurred many times. CDR3 coding DNA: TGCGCCAGCAGTCTAGCGTCGCCCACTAATGAAAAACTGTTTTTT. It codes for CASSLASPTNEKLFF. This chain links TRBV4-1 with TRBJ1-4; D is uncertain. This CDR3 region has 15 residues. V lost 6 bases to trimming and J lost 2 bases, with 13 bases between them. Per the germline V gene, CDR1 is MGHRA and CDR2 is YSYEKL.

CDR3 DNA: TGCGCCAGCAGCAGACAGGGCGGACAAGAGACCCAGTACTTC. This gives the protein CASSRQGGQETQYF. The chain couples TRBV5-1 to TRBJ2-5, with 7 bases aligning to TRBD1. Germline loops: CDR1 SGHRS, CDR2 YFSETQ. Trimming removed 4 bases from V and 2 bases from J; junction bases left unmatched: 5. This CDR3 contains 14 residues.

This clonotype was detected only a few times. The gene calls are TRBV20-1 and TRBJ2-5, with 9 positions matching TRBD2. This CDR3 comprises 14 residues. J lost 6 bases, V lost 3 bases, and 8 bases had no gene match. Germline V lookup: CDR1 DFQATT, CDR2 SNEGSKA (reference sequence). The CDR3: CSASTGTSMKTQYF. CDR3 in DNA: TGCAGTGCTAGCACCGGGACTAGCATGAAGACCCAGTACTTC.

The chain links TRBV7-2 to TRBJ2-1; D perhaps matches TRBD2 (7 bases). Germline loops: CDR1 SGHTA, CDR2 FQGNSA. Trimming cost V 1 base and J 10 bases, with 14 bases left between them. The length of the CDR3 is 14 residues. CDR3 nucleotide sequence: TGTACCAGCAGCTTAGGTATAGGGGGAGGGGAGCAGTTCTTC. Translation gives CTSSLGIGGGEQFF.

In its sample, this clonotype ranks as medium-sized. This chain connects TRBV20-1 to TRBJ1-1, with D perhaps matching TRBD1 (6 bases). V lost 1 base and J 4 bases, leaving 22 bases between the germline ends. There are 17 residues in the CDR3. CDR1 is DFQATT, CDR2 SNEGSKA, per germline (reference sequence). The CDR3: CSARGGATGLVSTEAFF. The DNA of the CDR3 is TGCAGTGCTAGAGGGGGGGCTACAGGGCTTGTTAGCACTGAAGCTTTCTTT.

There are many counts of this clonotype. The junction shows a germline mismatch at one end, possibly a read error. The chain couples TRBV5-1 to TRBJ1-1; D call uncertain. Looked up from germline, CDR1 is SGHRS and CDR2 is YFSETQ. This CDR3 is 13 amino acids long. The chain's CDR3 is CASSLGGNAEAFF. In nucleotides, the CDR3 is TGCGCCAGCAGCTTGGGAGGGAACGCTGAAGCTTTCTTT.

The gene calls are TRBV4-3 and TRBJ2-5, with 7 bases fitting TRBD2. Germline V gene data show CDR1 as LGHNA and CDR2 as YSLEER. The J segment lost 5 bases and the V segment lost 1 base, leaving 7 bases of the junction unmatched. This CDR3 has 15 amino acids. This CDR3 reads CASSQGSLGGETQYF. CDR3 DNA: TGCGCCAGCAGCCAAGGGAGTTTGGGGGGGGAGACCCAGTACTTC.

The V call is TRBV7-9, the J call TRBJ1-1, with D unclear. Looked up from germline, CDR1 is SEHNR and CDR2 is FQNEAQ (reference sequence). Trimming pared 2 bases from V and 4 bases from J, leaving 5 bases between. The CDR3 has 12 amino acids. CDR3 nucleotide sequence: TGTGCCAGCAGCTTAACTCTCACTGAAGCTTTCTTT. Its translation is CASSLTLTEAFF.

Ten or more counts support this clonotype. The V gene is TRBV6-5, the J gene TRBJ1-2; 7 positions match TRBD1. The CDR3 totals 13 residues. V dropped 7 bases and J dropped 4; count of bases not matched to a gene: 6. Germline CDR1 MNHEY, CDR2 SVGAGI. The chain's CDR3 is CASTDGTVYGYTF. The CDR3 nucleotides are TGTGCCAGCACCGACGGGACAGTCTATGGCTACACCTTC.

Concerning this clonotype itself: One end of the junction fails to match germline, which may point to a read error. J is TRBJ2-5 and V is TRBV11-2; possible D gene TRBD1, 6 bases. The CDR3 sequence is 14 residues long. Germline V gene data show CDR1 as SGHAT and CDR2 as FQNNGV. The CDR3 sequence: CANSFPTGQETQYF. CDR3 in DNA: TGTGCCAACAGCTTCCCGACAGGTCAAGAGACCCAGTACTTC.

The chain links TRBV2 to TRBJ2-2, with a weak D call TRBD2 (5 bases). CDR1 is SNHLY and CDR2 is FYNNEI in the germline V gene. Trimming left V 3 bases short and J 7 bases short, with 6 bases between. The CDR3 has 12 residues. The CDR3 protein is CASSDRDGELFF. The CDR3 region has the DNA TGTGCCAGCAGTGATCGGGACGGGGAGCTGTTTTTT.

This clonotype has a handful of counts. The rearrangement links TRBV11-2 to TRBJ2-1, with 8 bases identical to TRBD2. The germline gives CDR1 SGHAT, CDR2 FQNNGV. V gave up 3 bases and J gave up 9 bases; unmatched junction bases: 4. The length of the CDR3 is 13 residues. The CDR3 loop reads CASSLEREFEQFF. CDR3 in DNA: TGTGCCAGCAGCTTGGAGCGGGAGTTTGAGCAGTTCTTC. Full variable domain (rest looked up from reference TRBV11-2 and TRBJ2-1): EAGVAQSPRYKIIEKRQSVAFWCNPISGHATLYWYQQILGQGPKLLIQFQNNGVVDDSQLPKDRFSAERLKGVDSTLKIQPAKLEDSAVYLCASSLEREFEQFFGPGTRLTVL.

The chain joins TRBV2 to TRBJ1-1, with TRBD1 matching 7 bases. Trimming took 5 bases from V and 4 from J; bases not matched to a gene: 4. CDR3 length: 13 residues. Germline V gene lookup returns CDR1 SNHLY and CDR2 FYNNEI. The CDR3 DNA is TGTGCCAGCAGTAACGCAGGGGGCACTGAAGCTTTCTTT. It yields the protein CASSNAGGTEAFF.

The V gene is TRBV5-1, the J gene TRBJ2-1; 9 nucleotides line up with TRBD1. The germline V gene encodes CDR1 SGHRS and CDR2 YFSETQ. This CDR3 has 15 residues. V dropped 0 bases and J dropped 8; count of bases not matched to a gene: 6. The CDR3 sequence: CASSLGQGVLHEQFF. The CDR3 DNA reads as TGCGCCAGCAGCTTGGGACAGGGGGTACTCCATGAGCAGTTCTTC.

This clonotype has a handful of counts. The conserved phenylalanine or tryptophan is not found at the CDR3 terminus, so this likely reflects a read error. Because the CDR3's place on the DNA is in doubt, the DNA is left out and the CDR3 is given as listed by TCRdb. The V and J genes are TRBV7-9 and TRBJ1-2; no DNA check was done on the table's D call, TRBD1. Germline V gives CDR1 SEHNR, CDR2 FQNEAQ (reference sequence). Both ends counted, the CDR3 spans 11 residues. The CDR3 region is CASSLADSPSL.

This clonotype was observed once. This may come from a read error, since a much larger clone is one base off. This rearrangement joins TRBV5-4 to TRBJ2-3; 8 bases line up with TRBD1. The CDR3 sequence is 14 residues long. Germline V gene lookup returns CDR1 SGHNT and CDR2 YYREEE (reference sequence). The CDR3 DNA is TGTACCAGCAGCTTGGACAGGGTGACAGATACGCAGTATTTT. It yields the protein CTSSLDRVTDTQYF.

The V call is TRBV4-1, the J call TRBJ2-7; 8 nucleotides line up with TRBD2. The CDR3 is 17 residues long. Germline V CDR1 and CDR2: MGHRA, YSYEKL. J gave up 2 bases and V 3 bases, and 12 bases lay outside the gene matches. Written as DNA, the CDR3 is TGCGCCAGCAGCCATGGATTAGCGGGGACAAAAACCTACGAGCAGTACTTC. As protein: CASSHGLAGTKTYEQYF.

The CDR3 sequence: CASSPDSAGGTDTQYF. The CDR3 DNA reads as TGTGCCAGCAGCCCAGACTCAGCGGGAGGCACAGATACGCAGTATTTT. V and J are TRBV4-2 and TRBJ2-3; the match to TRBD2 covers 8 bases. There are 16 residues in the CDR3. Trimming at V came to 4 bases and at J to 1 base, leaving 7 bases not matched to a gene. The germline V gene has CDR1 LGHNA and CDR2 YNFKEQ.

This clonotype was detected ten times or more. The chain is built from TRBV28 and TRBJ2-1, with a tentative D call TRBD2 (5 bases). Germline-derived CDR1 and CDR2 are MDHEN and SYDVKM. The ends were cut back, 1 base at V and 5 bases at J, with 9 bases in the middle. The CDR3 sequence is 14 residues long. This CDR3 is CASSLLRDNNEQFF. CDR3 coding DNA: TGTGCCAGCAGTTTATTACGGGATAACAATGAGCAGTTCTTC.

This clonotype was seen once. Given a much more abundant clone one base away, this may be a read error. The V call is TRBV11-2, the J call TRBJ2-1, with D perhaps matching TRBD2 (5 bases). The length of the CDR3 is 10 residues. Germline loops: CDR1 SGHAT, CDR2 FQNNGV. CDR3: CSSSGSEQFF. In DNA, the CDR3 is TGTTCCAGCAGCGGCTCTGAGCAGTTCTTC.

This clonotype turned up a few times. The chain has TRBV13 and TRBJ2-7; TRBD2 matches at 12 bases. J gave up 6 bases and V 2 bases, and 5 bases lay outside the gene matches. CDR1 and CDR2 (germline): PRHDT, FYEKMQ (reference sequence). There are 15 residues in the CDR3. CDR3: CASSLPASGRVEQYF. DNA for the CDR3: TGTGCCAGCAGCTTACCGGCTAGCGGGAGGGTCGAGCAGTACTTC. Full variable domain (missing parts from reference TRBV13 and TRBJ2-7): AAGVIQSPRHLIKEKRETATLKCYPIPRHDTVYWYQQGPGQDPQFLISFYEKMQSDKGSIPDRFSAQQFSDYHSELNMSSLELGDSALYFCASSLPASGRVEQYFGPGTRLTVT.

This clonotype showed up just a few times. This chain links TRBV5-1 with TRBJ1-3; 7 nucleotides match TRBD1. The ends lost 3 bases at V and 2 bases at J; junction bases unmatched: 2. The germline V gene has CDR1 SGHRS and CDR2 YFSETQ. There are 14 residues in the CDR3. CDR3 sequence reads: CASSSGTAGNTIYF. DNA for the CDR3: TGCGCCAGCAGCTCGGGGACAGCTGGAAACACCATATATTTT. The full variable domain, completed using reference TRBV5-1 and TRBJ1-3, is KAGVTQTPRYLIKTRGQQVTLSCSPISGHRSVSWYQQTPGQGLQFLFEYFSETQRNKGNFPGRFSGRQFSNSRSEMNVSTLELGDSALYLCASSSGTAGNTIYFGEGSWLTVV.

The sample holds a few counts of this clonotype. The chain employs TRBV5-1 and TRBJ1-2; 7 bases fit TRBD1. With V trimmed by 1 base and J by 8 bases, 5 bases remained unmatched. The CDR3 totals 13 residues. Germline lookup yields CDR1 SGHRS and CDR2 YFSETQ. CDR3 sequence (DNA): TGCGCCAGCAGCTTGAAGGGGGCGAAAGGCTACACCTTC. This translates into CASSLKGAKGYTF.

Note on this clonotype: The junction differs from germline at one of its ends, possibly a read error. The rearrangement uses TRBV7-8 and TRBJ2-6, with D possibly matching TRBD1 (5 bases). Germline CDR1 and CDR2: SGHVS and FQNEAQ. The CDR3 runs 15 residues. CDR3 nucleotide sequence: TGTGCCAGCAACCTCCTAGGTTTTGGGGCCAACTTCCTGACTTTC. Translated: CASNLLGFGANFLTF.

The CDR3 sequence is CASSFEDPGADTQYF. In DNA, the CDR3 is TGCGCCAGCAGCTTCGAGGACCCCGGCGCAGATACGCAGTATTTT. The chain recombines TRBV5-1 with TRBJ2-3; D not certain. The CDR3 loop spans 15 amino acids. Germline loops: CDR1 SGHRS, CDR2 YFSETQ. Trimming pared 2 bases from V and 4 bases from J, leaving 14 bases between.